The T cell receptor beta chain described here comes from a study of T cell changes during pregnancy in multiple sclerosis. This clone appeared once. Trimming pared 5 bases from V and 5 bases from J, leaving 16 bases between. Looked up from germline, CDR1 is SEHNR and CDR2 is FQNEAQ (reference sequence). This CDR3 comprises 15 residues. Method: immunoSEQ multiplex PCR; TCRdb's copy keeps in-frame clones and lacks some. Here the sample spans roughly 90,000 clones, approximately 90% being singletons. V is TRBV7-9 and J is TRBJ1-3; D possibly corresponds to TRBD1 (5 bases). The sample in question was peripheral blood, obtained in the first trimester of pregnancy. The source of this sequence is a female donor in good health, enrolled as a control in a pregnancy study. The CDR3 DNA sequence: TGTGCCAGCAGCCTCTGGGGGGATTTCCGAAACACCATATATTTT. This encodes CASSLWGDFRNTIYF.